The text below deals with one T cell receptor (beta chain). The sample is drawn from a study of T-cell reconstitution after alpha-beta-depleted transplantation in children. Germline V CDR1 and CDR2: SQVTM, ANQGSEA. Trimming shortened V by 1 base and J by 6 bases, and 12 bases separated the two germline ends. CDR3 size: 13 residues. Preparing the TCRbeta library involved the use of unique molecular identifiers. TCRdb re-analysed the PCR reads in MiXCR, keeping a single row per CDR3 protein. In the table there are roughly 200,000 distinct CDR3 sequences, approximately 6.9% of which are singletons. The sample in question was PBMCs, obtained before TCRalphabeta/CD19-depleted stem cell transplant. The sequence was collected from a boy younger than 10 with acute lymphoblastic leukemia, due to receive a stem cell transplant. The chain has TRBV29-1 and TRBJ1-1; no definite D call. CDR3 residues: CSVEGRLSAEAFF. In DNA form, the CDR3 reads TGCAGCGTTGAAGGGCGGCTGTCCGCTGAAGCTTTCTTT.